The clone carrying this TCR beta chain is labeled as large (0.1 to 1%). Antigen specificity is unknown. Per germline, CDR1 MNHEY and CDR2 SMNVEV (reference sequence). V was clipped by 5 bases and J by 5 bases; unmatched bases: 8. This CDR3 has 14 residues. Each library started from around 14 ng of total RNA using the QIAseq Immune Repertoire TCR panel. TCRdb re-called the reads through MiXCR, storing one row per CDR3 protein. The sample comprises fewer than 450 distinct CDR3 sequences, 5% to 6.5% of which are singletons, and approximately 42% rests with the top ten. This specimen belongs to a study of circulating CD8 cells and anti-PD-1 response in melanoma. General observations from the study: PD-1 and DPOS subsets showed similar, higher clonality than DNEG.

Live CD3+CD8+TCRalphabeta+ cells were sorted into four subsets by PD-1 and/or TIGIT. This sample comprised CD8+ T cells from PBMCs, obtained at baseline or after one month of anti-PD-1 therapy (not recorded which). The receptor was isolated from a human donor with melanoma. This chain connects TRBV27 to TRBJ1-1; 7 nucleotides match TRBD1. In DNA, the CDR3 is TGTGCCAGCAGTCCCCAGGGGGGGAGTACTGAAGCTTTCTTT. Translation gives CASSPQGGSTEAFF.